These 2 T cell receptor beta chains were sequenced from one sample in a study. In TCRdb, the 5' RACE reads were re-called with MiXCR into one record per CDR3 protein. There are some 30,000 distinct CDR3 sequences in the sample; roughly 30% occur only once, and 2.3% lies in the top ten. Treg sorting used a CD4+CD25+CD127-/low gate. The source material was tumor-infiltrating Tregs sorted from the breast tumor. The receptors were gathered from a female donor with breast cancer.

The chain has TRBV20-1 and TRBJ2-7; 9 bases agree with TRBD1. Germline CDR1 reads DFQATT; CDR2 reads SNEGSKA (reference sequence). The CDR3 spans 13 residues. Trimming removed 1 base from V and 4 bases from J; junction bases left unmatched: 2. DNA for the CDR3: TGCAGTGCTAGAGGACAGGGGGTATACGAGCAGTACTTC. Its protein product is CSARGQGVYEQYF.

In its sample, this clonotype was seen many times. The chain employs TRBV12-3 or TRBV12-4 and TRBJ2-2; 9 nucleotides agree with TRBD1. The trim removed 3 bases at V and 6 bases at J, leaving 5 bases unmatched. This CDR3 spans 15 amino acids. The CDR3 loop is CASSFQTGGSGELFF. CDR3 DNA sequence: TGTGCCAGCAGTTTCCAGACAGGGGGGTCCGGGGAGCTGTTTTTT.